This T cell receptor (beta chain) was sequenced for a study of T cell responses to AZD1222 COVID-19 vaccine. Study-wide results and caveats: At baseline, seropositivity was found in only a handful of AZD1222 recipients.

Assay used: immunoSEQ multiplex PCR; TCRdb lists only in-frame clones, some missing. The table lists 190,000 or so clones, more than 75% of them singletons, with roughly a quarter in the top ten. Points on this clone: What it binds is unknown. Other nucleotide sequences in the sample specify the same CDR3.

The source is an adult who received the AZD1222 COVID-19 vaccine. The sequencing used peripheral blood, collected 28 days after the second AZD1222 dose.

The DNA for the CDR3 is TGTGCCAGCAGTTTACTGGGTAACACTGAAGCTTTCTTT. This translates into CASSLLGNTEAFF. The chain is built from TRBV28 and TRBJ1-1; D gene uncertain. The germline V gene has CDR1 MDHEN and CDR2 SYDVKM. This CDR3 contains 13 residues. V was pared by 2 bases and J by 2 bases, with 6 bases between.